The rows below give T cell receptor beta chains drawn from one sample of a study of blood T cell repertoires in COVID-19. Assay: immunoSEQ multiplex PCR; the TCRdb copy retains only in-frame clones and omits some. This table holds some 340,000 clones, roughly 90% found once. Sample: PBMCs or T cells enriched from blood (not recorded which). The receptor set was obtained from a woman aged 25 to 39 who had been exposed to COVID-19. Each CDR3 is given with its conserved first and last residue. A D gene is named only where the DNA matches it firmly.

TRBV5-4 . CASSPNLGPLLGNQPQHF
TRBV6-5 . CASSYFRGTNTGELFF
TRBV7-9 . CASSSPAGRTDTQYF
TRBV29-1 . CSVEEFRQGGGYEQYF
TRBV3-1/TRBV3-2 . CASSQEGAVYGNTIYF
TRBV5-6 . CASSQEGLYGYTF
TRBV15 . CATSRLRPGTPYSPLHF
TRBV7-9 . CASSWERTEAFF
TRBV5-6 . CASSLGEIGYGYTF
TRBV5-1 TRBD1 CASSFGQGAGNTEAFF
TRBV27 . CASSSTGWSGYTF